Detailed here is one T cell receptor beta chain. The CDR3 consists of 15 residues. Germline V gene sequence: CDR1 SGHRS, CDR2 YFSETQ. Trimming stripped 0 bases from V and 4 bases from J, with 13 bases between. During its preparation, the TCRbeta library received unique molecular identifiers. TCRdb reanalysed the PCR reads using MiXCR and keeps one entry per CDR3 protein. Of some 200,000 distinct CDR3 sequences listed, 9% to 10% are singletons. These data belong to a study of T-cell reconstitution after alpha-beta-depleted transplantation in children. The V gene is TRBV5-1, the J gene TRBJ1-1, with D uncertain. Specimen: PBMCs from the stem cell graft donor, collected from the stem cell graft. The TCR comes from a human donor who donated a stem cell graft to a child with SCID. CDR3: CASSLESDKATEAFF. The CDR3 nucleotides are TGCGCCAGCAGCTTGGAGTCAGATAAAGCCACTGAAGCTTTCTTT.